A single sample gave rise to the 31 T cell receptor beta chains below, sequenced in a study of response to subunit inactivated influenza vaccine. TCRdb redid the calling of the RT-PCR reads with MiXCR, one entry per CDR3 protein. Of about 780,000 distinct CDR3 sequences listed, roughly 18% were seen once; the top ten hold 11%. Sequences were derived from PBMCs from blood, sampled 4 to 6 days after vaccination. All receptors come from a man aged 45-65 years who received an inactivated influenza vaccine.

This clonotype was counted between two and nine times. This chain connects TRBV4-2 to TRBJ1-2, with D perhaps matching TRBD1 (6 bases). The CDR3 covers 12 residues. Germline V gene data show CDR1 as LGHNA and CDR2 as YNFKEQ. With 1 base removed from V and 8 bases from J, the gap between germline ends came to 8 bases. Here the CDR3 DNA reads TGTGCCAGCAGCCAAGGACAGGAAGGCTACACCTTC. Its translation is CASSQGQEGYTF.

This clonotype was counted only a few times. The chain links TRBV10-3 to TRBJ2-7, with D hard to call. Germline V CDR1 and CDR2: ENHRY, SYGVKD. This CDR3 region has 15 residues. Trimming left V 5 bases short and J 4 bases short, with 18 bases between. The CDR3 nucleotides read TGTGCCATCAGTCCCTCCCTGGGATCGGTATACGAGCAGTACTTC. It specifies CAISPSLGSVYEQYF.

This clonotype was detected only a few times. This sequence joins TRBV12-3 or TRBV12-4 and TRBJ1-2; D may be TRBD1 (5 bases). The CDR3 contains 14 residues. V was clipped by 5 bases and J by 4 bases, with 14 bases between them. The CDR3 DNA sequence: TGTGCCAGCAGTCCCCGGGGGGGAGGCTATGGCTACACCTTC. This translates into CASSPRGGGYGYTF.

The chain has TRBV7-9 and TRBJ1-4; the D is unclear. This CDR3 comprises 15 residues. Germline CDR1 and CDR2: SEHNR and FQNEAQ (reference sequence). V was shortened by 5 bases and J by 4 bases, with 14 bases between the two germline ends. The CDR3 protein is CASSTLHSGNEKLFF. The CDR3 DNA is TGTGCCAGCAGCACCCTCCACAGCGGTAATGAAAAACTGTTTTTT.

This clonotype was seen many times. This chain connects TRBV29-1 to TRBJ1-1; D ambiguous. Trimming left V 1 base short and J 1 base short, with 13 bases between. CDR1 is SQVTM, CDR2 ANQGSEA, per germline. This CDR3 is 15 amino acids long. The CDR3 sequence is CSVEGTVQTNTEAFF. CDR3 bases: TGCAGCGTTGAAGGTACGGTACAGACGAACACTGAAGCTTTCTTT.

V gene TRBV20-1 combines with J gene TRBJ2-1; TRBD1 might be the D (6 bases). The CDR3 covers 15 residues. The germline V gene has CDR1 DFQATT and CDR2 SNEGSKA (reference sequence). The V and J ends lost 2 bases and 3 bases respectively, with 14 bases between them. The CDR3 DNA sequence: TGCAGTGCTAGACGGTACAGGGCTGGCTACAATGAGCAGTTCTTC. Protein: CSARRYRAGYNEQFF.

The chain employs TRBV4-3 and TRBJ2-1, with D possibly matching TRBD1 (5 bases). Trimming took 2 bases from V and 5 from J, leaving 13 bases between them. Germline-derived CDR1 and CDR2 are LGHNA and YSLEER. The CDR3 runs 15 residues. Here the CDR3 reads CASSQRMSGHNEQFF. The CDR3 region has the DNA TGCGCCAGCAGCCAAAGGATGTCAGGGCACAATGAGCAGTTCTTC.

In this sample, this clonotype turned up a few times. This sequence joins TRBV6-1 and TRBJ2-1; 14 positions agree with TRBD2. The germline gives CDR1 MNHNS, CDR2 SASEGT. The CDR3 contains 16 residues. Germline trimming cut 5 bases from V and 7 bases from J; bases unmatched to any gene: 7. The CDR3 DNA reads TGTGCCAGCAGTCGACTAGCGGGAGGGCCAGGGAATGAGCAGTTCTTC. Protein product: CASSRLAGGPGNEQFF.

J is TRBJ2-3 and V is TRBV24-1, with D unresolved. The length of the CDR3 is 13 residues. CDR1 and CDR2 (germline): KGHDR, SFDVKD. V was pared by 0 bases and J by 5 bases, with 5 bases between. The CDR3 sequence is CATSDLRRDTQYF. CDR3 nucleotide sequence: TGTGCCACCAGTGATTTGAGACGAGATACGCAGTATTTT.

Turning to this clonotype: The junction departs from germline at one end; a sequencing error may be responsible. The V and J genes are TRBV5-1 and TRBJ2-1; TRBD2 aligns across 13 bases. The germline V gene has CDR1 SGHRS and CDR2 YFSETQ. This CDR3 has 18 residues. The CDR3 spells CASSSGLAGVSSFVEQLF. In nucleotides, the CDR3 is TGCGCCAGCAGCTCCGGACTAGCGGGAGTCAGCTCCTTTGTTGAGCAGTTATTC.

This clonotype was picked up many times. The V and J genes are TRBV10-3 and TRBJ1-1; possible D gene TRBD1, 6 bases. Trimming took off 8 bases at V and 5 bases at J, with 12 bases between the two ends. CDR1 and CDR2 from the germline V gene are ENHRY and SYGVKD. This CDR3 is built from 12 residues. CDR3 nucleotides: TGTGCCATCCAGGGGAGTGGGACTGAAGCTTTCTTT. It codes for CAIQGSGTEAFF.

With regard to this clonotype: At one boundary the junction diverges from the germline segment, which might be a read error. The rearrangement uses TRBV20-1 and TRBJ2-1, with 9 positions matching TRBD2. The CDR3 runs 13 residues. Germline loops: CDR1 DFQATT, CDR2 SNEGSKA (reference sequence). The CDR3 DNA reads TGCAGTGTTAGACTAGCGGAGGACAATGAGCAGTTCTTC. Translation gives CSVRLAEDNEQFF.

This clonotype was counted between two and nine times. For the CDR3, the DNA is TGTGCCAGCAGTTACCGACAGGCCCAAGAAGCTTTCTTT. It specifies CASSYRQAQEAFF. This chain links TRBV12-3 or TRBV12-4 with TRBJ1-1; a possible D gene is TRBD1 (6 bases). V lost 4 bases and J lost 8, with 14 bases in between. The CDR3 spans 13 residues.

V gene TRBV5-1 combines with J gene TRBJ2-3, with D perhaps being TRBD1 or TRBD2 (5 bases each). V lost 4 bases to trimming and J lost 3 bases, with 27 bases between them. Germline CDR1 is SGHRS and CDR2 is YFSETQ. There are 19 residues in the CDR3. CDR3 residues: CASSGVIRFGTTKTDTQYF. The CDR3 coding sequence is TGCGCCAGCAGCGGAGTAATTCGCTTCGGGACGACTAAGACAGATACGCAGTATTTT.

This sequence joins TRBV7-2 and TRBJ2-7, with unresolved D. V was cut by 1 base and J by 6 bases, with 10 bases left in between. The CDR3 spans 13 residues. Germline loops: CDR1 SGHTA, CDR2 FQGNSA. In DNA form, the CDR3 reads TGTGCCAGCAGCTTAGATGGCCCATCCGAGCAGTACTTC. Translating gives CASSLDGPSEQYF.

The chain joins TRBV6-1 to TRBJ1-5, with no clear D. Germline CDR1 MNHNS, CDR2 SASEGT. V lost 8 bases and J 3 bases, leaving 14 bases between the germline ends. The CDR3 is made up of 14 amino acids. The CDR3 nucleotides are TGTGCCAGCCGACCAGTGCTCGACAATCAGCCCCAGCATTTT. Amino acids: CASRPVLDNQPQHF.

The rearrangement joins TRBV7-8 to TRBJ1-2, with TRBD1 matching over 9 bases. The V segment lost 5 bases and the J segment 6 bases; nucleotides outside the gene matches: 4. Germline V gene sequence: CDR1 SGHVS, CDR2 FQNEAQ. The CDR3 sequence is 13 residues long. The CDR3 loop reads CASSHRDRDGYTF. The CDR3 nucleotides read TGTGCCAGCAGCCACCGGGACAGGGATGGCTACACCTTC.

The V and J genes are TRBV10-3 and TRBJ2-3; D call uncertain. Germline lookup yields CDR1 ENHRY and CDR2 SYGVKD. Trimming removed 3 bases at V and 0 bases at J, with 22 bases between. The CDR3 length is 19 residues. The CDR3 DNA reads as TGTGCCATCAGTGAAGGGTCTTCCATACTTCCATTTAGCACAGATACGCAGTATTTT. Its translation: CAISEGSSILPFSTDTQYF.

The chain is built from TRBV5-5 and TRBJ2-1; 7 bases match TRBD1. The length of the CDR3 is 13 residues. Unmatched junction bases numbered 6, after V lost 3 bases and J lost 9 bases. Germline CDR1 is SGHKS and CDR2 is YYEKEE (reference sequence). The CDR3 DNA reads TGTGCCAGCAGCTCCGGGACAGTAAGTGAGCAGTTCTTC. Residues: CASSSGTVSEQFF.

V gene TRBV7-2 combines with J gene TRBJ1-2; a possible D gene is TRBD1 (5 bases). V was pared by 5 bases and J by 2 bases, with 12 bases between. The V gene's germline CDR1 is SGHTA and CDR2 FQGNSA. This CDR3 has 14 amino acids. The DNA for the CDR3 is TGTGCCAGCAGCCAAGGGGTGGAAAACTATGGCTACACCTTC. Protein sequence: CASSQGVENYGYTF. Supplemented by reference TRBV7-2 and TRBJ1-2, the full variable domain reads GAGVSQSPSNKVTEKGKDVELRCDPISGHTALYWYRQSLGQGLEFLIYFQGNSAPDKSGLPSDRFSAERTGGSVSTLTIQRTQQEDSAVYLCASSQGVENYGYTFGSGTRLTVV.

The rearrangement uses TRBV4-3 and TRBJ2-7, with 8 bases that match TRBD1. Germline CDR1 reads LGHNA; CDR2 reads YSLEER. This CDR3 is 16 amino acids long. The J segment lost 2 bases and the V segment lost 3 bases, leaving 9 bases of the junction unmatched. CDR3 sequence: CASSQNPGQATYEQYF. CDR3 DNA: TGCGCCAGCAGCCAGAACCCGGGACAGGCCACCTACGAGCAGTACTTC.

This clonotype has a handful of counts. The chain joins TRBV20-1 to TRBJ2-5; 8 nucleotides line up with TRBD2. V lost 5 bases and J lost 13; bases outside the gene matches: 12. The CDR3 has 12 residues. Per the germline V gene, CDR1 is DFQATT and CDR2 is SNEGSKA (reference sequence). The CDR3 here is CSAPRLARSPYF. The CDR3 DNA is TGCAGTGCTCCCCGACTAGCGCGATCTCCGTACTTC.

In this sample, this clonotype turned up a few times. The rearrangement links TRBV9 to TRBJ2-2; 11 positions agree with TRBD2. CDR1 and CDR2 from the germline V gene are SGDLS and YYNGEE. J gave up 8 bases and V 7 bases, and 19 bases lay outside the gene matches. The CDR3 length is 18 residues. CDR3: CASAPPRNIAGGVGELFF. The CDR3 coding sequence is TGTGCCAGCGCCCCCCCGCGTAATATAGCGGGAGGGGTTGGGGAGCTGTTTTTT.

The gene calls are TRBV7-7 and TRBJ2-7; D is uncertain. The ends were cut back, 1 base at V and 6 bases at J, with 7 bases in the middle. Germline CDR1 and CDR2: SSHAT and FNYEAQ (reference sequence). The CDR3 consists of 12 residues. The CDR3 bases are TGTGCCAGCAGCTTAGGCACCTGCGAGCAGTACTTC. Its protein product is CASSLGTCEQYF.

The chain is built from TRBV20-1 and TRBJ2-7, with TRBD1 matching 9 bases. The CDR3 runs 14 residues. From germline, CDR1 is DFQATT and CDR2 SNEGSKA (reference sequence). The J segment lost 5 bases and the V segment lost 1 base, leaving 6 bases of the junction unmatched. The CDR3 DNA follows: TGCAGTGCTAGAGGGGACAGGGACGTCCACGAGCAGTACTTC. This encodes CSARGDRDVHEQYF.

The chain carries TRBV2 and TRBJ1-5; D might be TRBD1 (6 bases). With 2 bases removed from V and 3 bases from J, the gap between germline ends came to 11 bases. From germline, CDR1 is SNHLY and CDR2 FYNNEI. This CDR3 region has 15 residues. The CDR3 is CASSETGTDNQPQHF. In nucleotides, the CDR3 is TGTGCCAGCAGTGAAACAGGGACGGACAATCAGCCCCAGCATTTT.

This clonotype showed up just a few times. The V call is TRBV4-3, the J call TRBJ2-1, with D perhaps matching TRBD2 (6 bases). Germline CDR1 LGHNA, CDR2 YSLEER. The CDR3 runs 18 residues. Trimming removed 2 bases at V and 8 bases at J, with 25 bases between. CDR3 residues: CASSQRFASETRGDEQFF. The CDR3 DNA reads TGCGCCAGCAGCCAAAGATTCGCTAGCGAAACAAGGGGCGATGAGCAGTTCTTC.

The chain links TRBV7-9 to TRBJ2-1; 13 nucleotides line up with TRBD2. Germline-derived CDR1 and CDR2 are SEHNR and FQNEAQ (reference sequence). V lost 4 bases and J lost 8; bases outside the gene matches: 5. This CDR3 has 15 residues. CDR3 nucleotide sequence: TGTGCCAGCAGCTCGGGACTAGCGGGATGGGATGAGCAGTTCTTC. Protein product: CASSSGLAGWDEQFF.

The chain joins TRBV2 to TRBJ1-1; 7 nucleotides line up with TRBD1. The ends lost 4 bases at V and 1 base at J; junction bases unmatched: 3. CDR3 length equals 14 residues. Looked up from germline, CDR1 is SNHLY and CDR2 is FYNNEI. CDR3 sequence reads: CASSGQGWNTEAFF. The DNA of the CDR3 is TGTGCCAGCAGTGGACAGGGTTGGAACACTGAAGCTTTCTTT.

The V call is TRBV5-1, the J call TRBJ2-7; no clear D gene. The germline V gene encodes CDR1 SGHRS and CDR2 YFSETQ. V was trimmed by 6 bases and J by 0 bases, leaving 10 bases between them. The CDR3 is made up of 13 amino acids. This CDR3 is CASTAAGSYEQYF. For the CDR3, the DNA is TGCGCCAGCACCGCGGCTGGCTCCTACGAGCAGTACTTC. The entire variable domain, with the rest obtained from reference TRBV5-1 and TRBJ2-7, is as follows: KAGVTQTPRYLIKTRGQQVTLSCSPISGHRSVSWYQQTPGQGLQFLFEYFSETQRNKGNFPGRFSGRQFSNSRSEMNVSTLELGDSALYLCASTAAGSYEQYFGPGTRLTVT.

This clonotype occurred a few times. The rearrangement links TRBV20-1 to TRBJ2-3; 8 nucleotides align to TRBD2. Germline CDR1 is DFQATT and CDR2 is SNEGSKA (reference sequence). The CDR3 runs to 15 residues. V lost 1 base and J lost 3; bases outside the gene matches: 6. For the CDR3, the DNA is TGCAGTGCTAGAGTTCTTCGGGGGGGGACAGATACGCAGTATTTT. Its protein product is CSARVLRGGTDTQYF.